Here is one T cell receptor beta chain with its context. Its matching antigen is unknown. This sample was taken from a study of T cell responses to AZD1222 COVID-19 vaccine. Broader study findings: Spike-wide coverage was observed for vaccine-associated CD4 TCRs, with dominant responses at 160-218 and 743-854.

Using immunoSEQ multiplex PCR, the repertoire was profiled, and TCRdb retains in-frame clones only, with some absent. The sample has some 120,000 clones, about 87% seen once; the top ten hold more than 5.5%. This CDR3 has 12 residues. Trimming took off 3 bases at V and 6 bases at J, with 11 bases between the two ends. Germline V CDR1 and CDR2: DFQATT, SNEGSKA (reference sequence). The sequence was collected from an adult in good health. The specimen was peripheral blood, collected on day 0 of AZD1222 vaccination. V is TRBV20-1 and J is TRBJ1-1; D is possibly TRBD1 (5 bases). CDR3 protein: CSASRGTPEAFF. The CDR3 bases are TGCAGTGCTAGTAGGGGAACCCCTGAAGCTTTCTTT.